What follows are 3 T cell receptor beta chains derived from one specimen sequenced in a study of Graves' ophthalmopathy and Graves' hyperthyroidism. Scientists amplified the TCR beta CDR3 regions from RNA transcripts. In the first round, RT-PCR was carried out with HTBI primers, and a multiplex PCR formed the second round. TCRdb re-derived calls from the multiplex PCR reads in MiXCR, one entry per CDR3 protein. The data contain about 220,000 distinct CDR3 sequences, 20% to 25% of them seen just once; the ten biggest clones take up roughly 39%. The material sequenced was peripheral blood. These receptor sequences come from a woman in her forties or fifties with Graves' ophthalmopathy.

This clonotype was seen many times. The genes are TRBV27 and TRBJ1-2, with 7 nucleotides matching TRBD1. The CDR3 contains 15 residues. From germline, CDR1 is MNHEY and CDR2 SMNVEV (reference sequence). J was trimmed by 0 bases and V by 8 bases; bases with no gene match: 9. In DNA, the CDR3 is TGTGCCAGCGGGCTCAGGGGACAGTCTAACTATGGCTACACCTTC. It translates to CASGLRGQSNYGYTF.

The V and J genes are TRBV3-1 and TRBJ2-7; D is possibly TRBD1 or TRBD2 (5 bases each). Trimming pared 1 base from V and 1 base from J, leaving 14 bases between. CDR3 length: 16 residues. Looked up from germline, CDR1 is LGHDT and CDR2 is YNNKEL (reference sequence). The CDR3 DNA sequence: TGTGCCAGCAGCCAAGCGAGGGGAATAGGATCCTACGAGCAGTACTTC. Its translation: CASSQARGIGSYEQYF.

This rearrangement joins TRBV9 to TRBJ2-5; D might be TRBD1 or TRBD2, each matching 6 bases. The CDR3 totals 11 residues. The germline V gene encodes CDR1 SGDLS and CDR2 YYNGEE. The chain's CDR3 is CASGQGETQYF. The CDR3 nucleotides are TGTGCTAGCGGTCAGGGGGAGACCCAGTACTTC. Full variable domain (missing parts from reference TRBV9 and TRBJ2-5): DSGVTQTPKHLITATGQRVTLRCSPRSGDLSVYWYQQSLDQGLQFLIQYYNGEERAKGNILERFSAQQFPDLHSELNLSSLELGDSALYFCASGQGETQYFGPGTRLLVL.